This record concerns one TCR beta chain sequence. What it binds is unknown. The PCR had 60 Vbeta and 13 Jbeta primers. Profiling relied on immunoSEQ multiplex PCR, and the TCRdb table lists in-frame clones only, not all of them. The sample has 150,000 to 200,000 clones, 75% to 90% seen once. The data were obtained in a study of cytomegalovirus exposure and HLA in healthy donors. Trimming removed 1 base at V and 5 bases at J, with 9 bases between. The CDR3 contains 14 residues. Germline V gives CDR1 SGHVS, CDR2 FNYEAQ. Study-wide findings and caveats: Cytomegalovirus status was reportedly diagnosed by the classifier with high sensitivity and specificity. Some V segments, including TRBV6-2 and TRBV6-3, were excluded as indistinguishable. Specific recognition of CMV antigens was confirmed in vitro for a few chains (all CMV-associated).

The receptor comes from a male donor in good health and CMV-seropositive. The sample taken for sequencing was PBMCs. The chain combines TRBV7-6 with TRBJ2-1; D perhaps matches TRBD2 (6 bases). CDR3 residues: CASSLDRGNNEQFF. The CDR3 coding sequence is TGTGCCAGCAGCTTAGATCGGGGGAACAATGAGCAGTTCTTC.